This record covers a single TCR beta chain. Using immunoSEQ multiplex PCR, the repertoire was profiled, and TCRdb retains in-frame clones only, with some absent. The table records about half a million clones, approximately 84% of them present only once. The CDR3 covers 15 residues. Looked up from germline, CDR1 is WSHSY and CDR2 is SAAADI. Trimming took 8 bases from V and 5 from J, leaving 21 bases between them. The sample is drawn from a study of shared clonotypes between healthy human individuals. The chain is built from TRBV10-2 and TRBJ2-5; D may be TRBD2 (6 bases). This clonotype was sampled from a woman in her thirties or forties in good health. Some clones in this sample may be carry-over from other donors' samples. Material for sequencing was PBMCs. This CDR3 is CASSIRELAVETQYF. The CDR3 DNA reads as TGCGCCAGCTCCATACGGGAGCTGGCGGTCGAGACCCAGTACTTC.